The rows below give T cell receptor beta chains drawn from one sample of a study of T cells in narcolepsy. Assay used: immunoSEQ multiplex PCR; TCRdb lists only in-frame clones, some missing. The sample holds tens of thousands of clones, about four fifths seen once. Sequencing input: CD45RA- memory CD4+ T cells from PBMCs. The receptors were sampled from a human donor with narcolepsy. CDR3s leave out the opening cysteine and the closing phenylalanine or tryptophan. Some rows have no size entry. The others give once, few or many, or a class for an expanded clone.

AWTPRLAASYEQY	TRBJ2-7	TRBV30	NA
ASSPQGHSGGAF	TRBJ1-1	TRBV12-5	NA
ASSLAPDNEQF	TRBJ2-1	TRBV7-6	NA
ETRQGPYTEAF	TRBJ1-1	TRBV10-3	NA
ASSQERGLNEKLF	TRBJ1-4	TRBV14	NA
ASSLLASGETQY	TRBJ2-5	TRBV5-4	NA
ASSYLNLRPTEAF	TRBJ1-1	TRBV6-5	NA
ASSGKTRGSLTGELF	TRBJ2-2	TRBV7-9	once
ASRSVWPTRRDNYEQY	NA	TRBV12-2	NA
ASSWGTEAF	TRBJ1-1	TRBV5-1	NA
ASSPTGSYEQY	TRBJ2-7	TRBV7-3	NA
ASSGPKGAGANVLT	TRBJ2-6	TRBV19	NA
ASSLGAESGELF	TRBJ2-2	TRBV5-6	NA
ASSPPSGLLVETQY	TRBJ2-5	TRBV18	NA
ASSRQLRDRVVQETQY	TRBJ2-5	TRBV5-5	NA
ASSIAGNTGELF	TRBJ2-2	TRBV19	NA
ASSITGGDQPQH	TRBJ1-5	TRBV19	once
ASSLAGGRTGELF	TRBJ2-2	TRBV7-3	few
ASAGDRLF	TRBJ1-4	TRBV7-9	NA
AWEFPGQASGNTIY	TRBJ1-3	TRBV30	NA
ASSEVGTSGTQY	TRBJ2-3	TRBV2	NA
ASSLDQGSYEQF	TRBJ2-1	TRBV5-4	NA
ASSQAVDQETQY	TRBJ2-5	TRBV5-6	NA
ASSLGRRTNFRNEQF	TRBJ2-1	TRBV11-2	once